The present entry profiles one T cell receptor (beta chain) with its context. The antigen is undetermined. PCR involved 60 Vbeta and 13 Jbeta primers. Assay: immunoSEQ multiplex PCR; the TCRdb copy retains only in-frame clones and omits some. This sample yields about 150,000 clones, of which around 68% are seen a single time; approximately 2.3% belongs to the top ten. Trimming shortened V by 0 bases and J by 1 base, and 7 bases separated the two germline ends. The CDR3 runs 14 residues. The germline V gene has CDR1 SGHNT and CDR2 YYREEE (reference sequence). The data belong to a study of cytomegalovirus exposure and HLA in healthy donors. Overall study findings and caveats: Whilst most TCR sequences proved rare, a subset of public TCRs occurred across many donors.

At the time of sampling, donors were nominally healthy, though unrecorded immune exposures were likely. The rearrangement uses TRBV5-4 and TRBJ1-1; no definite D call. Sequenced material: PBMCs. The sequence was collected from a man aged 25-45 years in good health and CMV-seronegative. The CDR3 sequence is CASSLVGENTEAFF. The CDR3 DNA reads TGTGCCAGCAGCTTGGTTGGAGAGAACACTGAAGCTTTCTTT.